This TCR beta chain appears in the sequencing data of a study of Ad26.COV2.S vaccination and SARS-CoV-2 variants (TCRdb year 2021). For context, the study as a whole: Vaccine-arm donors were drawn from COV1001, a multicentre, randomized, double-blind, placebo-controlled phase I-IIa trial of Ad26.COV2.S in healthy adults. Investigators remained blinded to trial group allocation during experiments and outcome assessment. A total of approximately 32 samples were included in the TCR-sequenced set, comprising around 19 Ad26.COV2.S vaccine recipients, 5 placebo recipients and 8 SARS-CoV-2 convalescent individuals. TCRbeta repertoire sequencing was used to assess the specificity and breadth of SARS-CoV-2-reactive T cell receptors after Ad26.COV2.S vaccination. Ad26.COV2.S was given intramuscularly at 5x10^10 or 1x10^11 viral particles, as a single shot or as two shots 56 days apart. Trial participants were randomized into five groups of five: low-dose or high-dose Ad26.COV2.S given once or twice, or placebo on both occasions.

The immunoSEQ Assay was the method used to sequence TCRbeta CDR3 regions. After extraction, genomic DNA underwent amplification by bias-controlled multiplex PCR, followed by high-throughput sequencing. On the study's bioinformatics: To quantify the absolute abundance of each unique TCRbeta CDR3 region, sequences were collapsed and filtered. T cell fraction was estimated by normalization of TCRbeta template counts to usable DNA, with usable DNA being measured through amplification of reference genes present in all nucleated cells. Repertoire TCRs were annotated as SARS-CoV-2-specific by exact matching of V gene, CDR3 amino acid sequence and J gene to a known reactive TCR set. The reference SARS-CoV-2 TCR set was derived from MIRA and filtered for enrichment in COVID-19-positive ImmuneCODE repertoires, a step that removed public or cross-reactive TCRs. Based on the MIRA antigens, annotated TCRs were further analysed at the level of specific ORF or position within ORF. Breadth was defined as annotated unique rearrangements over total unique productive rearrangements; depth was the summed frequency of those rearrangements. TCR breadth was compared between groups using two-sided Wilcoxon rank-sum tests. The immuneACCESS repertoire file appears here via TCRdb, limited to in-frame rearrangements. These files lack a portion of the clones; in checked studies, under half of the deficit traces to unresolved V genes, and the cause of the others is not known. From that table come the V and J calls and clone size; the DNA was used to work out D and trimming. A total of 440,000 or so clones appear in this sample, about 92% of them only once. Of the sample, about 4.1% is held by the ten largest clones.

Summary of the overall study and its limitations: Compared with placebo recipients, Ad26.COV2.S recipients showed higher spike-specific TCR breadth (P = 0.0014). Comparable non-spike TCR breadth was observed between vaccine and placebo recipients, consistent with only spike being contained in the vaccine. It was noted by the authors that total T cell responses may have been underestimated by the TCR breadth and depth analyses. After vaccination, substantial breadth of spike-specific CD8+ and CD4+ T cell responses was reported. The study lacked the statistical power to compare responses across vaccine doses or regimens.

Remarks on this clone: The specificity of this receptor is unknown. No base qualities exist here, and no much larger clone lies one base off it.

The treatment or condition label for this specimen denotes: some 20 received Ad26.COV2.S at low or high dose, single or two shots; several received placebo; per-sample allocation not given. Repertoires of vaccine and placebo recipients were sequenced from samples taken on day 63 after the first injection. Cohort 1b enrolled around 24 adults aged 18-55 years at a single site in Boston, USA, between 29 July and 7 August 2020. As a vaccine, Ad26.COV2.S was a replication-incompetent adenovirus type 26 vector that expressed a prefusion-stabilized SARS-CoV-2 spike protein derived from the original Wuhan strain. The clonotype comes from a person aged 18-60 years who received the Ad26.COV2.S COVID-19 vaccine or a placebo. The sequencing here drew on peripheral blood, taken in a trial of Ad26.COV2.S vaccine versus placebo.

The nucleotide sequence reads TGTGCCAGCAGACCCTCCACAGGGATGGTTTATAGCAATCAGCCCCAGCATTTT. Translated, this is CASRPSTGMVYSNQPQHF. The sequence is built from TRBV28 and TRBJ1-5, and possibly TRBD1, on 6 matching bases. From the cysteine through the phenylalanine, the CDR3 covers 18 amino acids. The kept DNA is CDR3 alone, 54 bases in frame from the first base. Trimming costs V 6 bases and J 0 bases, and their ends lie 21 bases apart. For CDR1 and CDR2, the germline V gene lists MDHEN and SYDVKM.